This TCR beta chain was sequenced in a study of blood T cell repertoires in COVID-19. Background on the study: The United States, Italy and Spain were the sources of the acute and convalescent COVID-19 samples. T cells, B-cell-depleted T cells, or PBMCs supplied cDNA or gDNA.

Source study methods: Reference gene primers were amplified, and this amplification served to estimate nucleated cell counts. Method: immunoSEQ multiplex PCR; TCRdb's copy keeps in-frame clones and lacks some. That table is the source of V, J and clone size, and D and trimming were worked out from the DNA. The sample has about 89,000 clones, approximately 90% seen once; the top ten hold roughly 2.2%. Trimming removed 4 bases at V and 0 bases at J, with 10 bases between. The germline V gene encodes CDR1 SGHDN and CDR2 FVKESK. This CDR3 region has 16 residues. This TCR came from a human donor with active COVID-19. The donor label of this sample is uncertain. The chain employs TRBV14 and TRBJ1-6; no reliable D call. Specimen: peripheral blood. CDR3 sequence reads: CASSRTPSSYNSPLHF. For the CDR3, the DNA is TGTGCCAGCAGCCGTACCCCCAGCTCCTATAATTCACCCCTCCACTTT.